The 26 T cell receptor beta chains below all came from one sample that was sequenced in a study of beta chain features in type 1 diabetes. Isolated RNA was reverse transcribed in full, so expressed TCRB transcripts were sequenced. Assay: immunoSEQ multiplex PCR; the TCRdb copy retains only in-frame clones and omits some. This table has 120,000 to 150,000 clones, approximately 13% appearing once. Study-wide results and limits: In every one of the four CD4+ subsets, TCRB CDR3s were moderately but significantly shorter in Type 1 diabetes patients.

These receptors' targets are unknown. Sequenced material: central memory CD4+ T cells from blood. Receptors were obtained from a man aged 18 to 30 with type 1 diabetes.

DNA of the CDR3: TGCAGTGCTAGAGACACTGAAGCTTTCTTT. Protein: CSARDTEAFF. The chain recombines TRBV20-1 with TRBJ1-1, with D uncertain. Trimming left V 0 bases short and J 4 bases short, with 0 bases between. This CDR3 comprises 10 residues. Germline V CDR1 and CDR2: DFQATT, SNEGSKA (reference sequence).

This clone showed up just a few times. The V call is TRBV10-3, the J call TRBJ2-7; TRBD1 aligns across 7 bases. The CDR3 totals 15 residues. With V trimmed by 0 bases and J by 6 bases, 8 bases remained unmatched. The germline gives CDR1 ENHRY, CDR2 SYGVKD. The CDR3 reads CAISESAKGAGEQYF. The CDR3 region has the DNA TGTGCCATCAGTGAGTCGGCTAAGGGGGCCGGCGAGCAGTACTTC.

The chain links TRBV6-6 to TRBJ2-3, with 9 bases matching TRBD2. The germline V gene has CDR1 MNHNY and CDR2 SVGAGI (reference sequence). The CDR3 is made up of 15 amino acids. The J segment lost 6 bases and the V segment lost 6 bases, leaving 10 bases of the junction unmatched. The CDR3 nucleotides are TGTGCCAGCAGAAACCAGCGGGGGGCCTGGGATACGCAGTATTTT. Residues: CASRNQRGAWDTQYF.

CDR3 coding DNA: TGTGCCAGCTCACCGACTAGCGGGGGGCAAGAGACCCAGTACTTC. Its protein product is CASSPTSGGQETQYF. The chain joins TRBV18 to TRBJ2-5; TRBD2 matches 13 bases. Germline trimming cut 3 bases from V and 2 bases from J; bases unmatched to any gene: 0. CDR1 KGHSH and CDR2 LQKENI come from the germline V gene. The CDR3 contains 15 residues.

This clone showed up just a few times. This chain uses TRBV6-1 with TRBJ2-1; D is uncertain. The germline V gene has CDR1 MNHNS and CDR2 SASEGT. With 6 bases removed from V and 4 bases from J, the gap between germline ends came to 10 bases. The CDR3 length is 13 residues. CDR3 sequence: CASRYGRYNEQFF. CDR3 in DNA: TGTGCCAGCAGGTACGGAAGATACAATGAGCAGTTCTTC.

This clone has just a few counts. The chain is built from TRBV4-2 and TRBJ2-1, with 12 bases aligning to TRBD1. V shed 3 bases and J 8 bases; nucleotides not matched to a gene: 8. The V gene's germline CDR1 is LGHNA and CDR2 YNFKEQ. This CDR3 has 16 amino acids. The CDR3 reads CASSQTGTGGLDEQFF. DNA for the CDR3: TGTGCCAGCAGCCAGACCGGGACAGGGGGCTTGGATGAGCAGTTCTTC.

J is TRBJ2-1 and V is TRBV2, with D perhaps matching TRBD2 (6 bases). The ends were cut back, 5 bases at V and 6 bases at J, with 14 bases in the middle. Germline values: CDR1 SNHLY, CDR2 FYNNEI. The CDR3 runs 14 residues. The CDR3 DNA is TGTGCCAGCAGTACCCCGGCGGGGATCAATGAGCAGTTCTTC. Translated, it gives CASSTPAGINEQFF.

By share, this clone ranks as medium-sized. The gene calls are TRBV9 and TRBJ2-5; TRBD1 agrees at 8 bases. The CDR3 has 15 amino acids. Trimming took 0 bases from V and 5 from J; bases not matched to a gene: 6. Germline CDR1 reads SGDLS; CDR2 reads YYNGEE. The CDR3 sequence: CASSVGAQGAETQYF. The CDR3 DNA sequence: TGTGCCAGCAGCGTAGGAGCGCAGGGGGCGGAGACCCAGTACTTC.

This clone was seen only a few times. V and J are TRBV18 and TRBJ2-2; maybe TRBD2 (6 bases). Germline CDR1 is KGHSH and CDR2 is LQKENI. The V gene lost 1 base and the J gene lost 4 bases, with 13 bases spanning the gap. The CDR3 has 16 residues. CDR3 protein: CASSPQAGPGTGELFF. The CDR3 nucleotides are TGTGCCAGCTCACCACAGGCGGGGCCCGGCACCGGGGAGCTGTTTTTT.

This sequence joins TRBV18 and TRBJ2-1, with 10 bases lining up with TRBD1. The CDR3 is made up of 16 amino acids. With 0 bases clipped from V and 5 bases from J, the junction kept 4 bases outside the gene matches. The germline CDR1 and CDR2 sequences are KGHSH and LQKENI. This CDR3 reads CASSPPTGGQNNEQFF. The CDR3 bases are TGTGCCAGCTCACCACCGACAGGGGGCCAAAACAATGAGCAGTTCTTC.

There are a few counts of this clone. The chain has TRBV15 and TRBJ1-4; D is unresolved. The CDR3 length is 18 residues. Trimming shortened V by 1 base and J by 0 bases, and 15 bases separated the two germline ends. Germline V lookup: CDR1 LNHNV, CDR2 YYDKDF (reference sequence). CDR3 region: CATSRGGGTSATNEKLFF. The CDR3 nucleotides are TGTGCCACCAGCAGAGGGGGAGGAACCTCTGCAACTAATGAAAAACTGTTTTTT.

The chain links TRBV11-2 to TRBJ1-4, with 9 nucleotides matching TRBD1. Germline loops: CDR1 SGHAT, CDR2 FQNNGV. The CDR3 is 15 residues long. V was clipped by 5 bases and J by 3 bases; unmatched bases: 4. The CDR3 region has the DNA TGTGCCAGCAGCCAGGGACAGGGCTCTAATGAAAAACTGTTTTTT. It codes for CASSQGQGSNEKLFF.

As DNA, the CDR3 is TGTGCCAGCAGTTTGAGTCGGGTTCCTGAAGCTTTCTTT. This gives the protein CASSLSRVPEAFF. The chain employs TRBV28 and TRBJ1-1, with no clear D. CDR3 size: 13 residues. Germline V CDR1 and CDR2: MDHEN, SYDVKM. The V gene lost 3 bases and the J gene lost 6 bases, with 11 bases spanning the gap.

This clone was found many times. The rearrangement uses TRBV13 and TRBJ2-7; 9 bases line up with TRBD1. Germline values: CDR1 PRHDT, CDR2 FYEKMQ (reference sequence). The CDR3 is 14 amino acids. The J segment lost 3 bases and the V segment lost 6 bases, leaving 6 bases of the junction unmatched. Here the CDR3 DNA reads TGTGCCAGCAGTCTTGGACAGGGGCTCTACGAGCAGTACTTC. Its translation is CASSLGQGLYEQYF.

This clone was picked up a small number of times. This rearrangement joins TRBV7-2 to TRBJ2-3; a possible D gene is TRBD2 (5 bases). Per the germline V gene, CDR1 is SGHTA and CDR2 is FQGNSA. V lost 6 bases, J lost 2 bases, and 12 bases lay in between. This CDR3 is built from 14 residues. CDR3 in DNA: TGTGCCAGCAGACAAGGACTCTCCACAGATACGCAGTATTTT. Translation gives CASRQGLSTDTQYF.

This clone was counted many times. The rearrangement joins TRBV19 to TRBJ1-6; 8 bases are a match to TRBD1. The CDR3 has 15 amino acids. V trimming: 4 bases; J trimming: 2 bases; junction bases outside the gene matches: 1. The V gene's germline CDR1 is LNHDA and CDR2 SQIVND (reference sequence). CDR3 in DNA: TGTGCCAGTAGTACAGGGGGCGCCTATAATTCACCCCTCCACTTT. The encoded protein is CASSTGGAYNSPLHF.

The table lists this clone with a few counts. The chain combines TRBV2 with TRBJ2-7; 8 positions match TRBD1. The V and J ends lost 1 base and 0 bases, in that order; junction bases with no gene match: 2. The germline gives CDR1 SNHLY, CDR2 FYNNEI. The CDR3 has 15 residues. The CDR3 DNA is TGTGCCAGCAGTGAAGGACAGGGGTACTCCTACGAGCAGTACTTC. Translating it yields CASSEGQGYSYEQYF.

This chain joins TRBV6-5 and TRBJ2-7; the D gene is possibly TRBD1 (6 bases). The V end lost 0 bases, the J end lost 2 bases, and 11 bases lay between the germline ends. The CDR3 runs 15 residues. In germline, CDR1 is MNHEY, CDR2 SVGAGI. The CDR3 DNA reads TGTGCCAGCAGTTACTCGTACAGGGTGACCTACGAGCAGTACTTC. Its translation is CASSYSYRVTYEQYF.

This clone was observed a handful of times. The chain employs TRBV5-4 and TRBJ2-3; 7 bases match TRBD2. Trimming at V came to 5 bases and at J to 1 base, leaving 4 bases not matched to a gene. There are 14 residues in the CDR3. Germline V gene sequence: CDR1 SGHNT, CDR2 YYREEE (reference sequence). The CDR3 coding sequence is TGTGCCAGCAGGGACACTAGCGGCACAGATACGCAGTATTTT. Encoded protein: CASRDTSGTDTQYF.

The table lists this clone with a few counts. This sequence joins TRBV6-6 and TRBJ2-3; 8 nucleotides align to TRBD2. CDR3 size: 13 residues. V lost 5 bases, J lost 5 bases, and 3 bases stayed unmatched. Germline assignment: CDR1 MNHNY and CDR2 SVGAGI (reference sequence). In nucleotides, the CDR3 is TGTGCCAGCAGTCCTACTAGCGGAGATACGCAGTATTTT. It encodes CASSPTSGDTQYF.

This clone has just a few counts. This chain uses TRBV5-1 with TRBJ2-7; 7 bases are shared with TRBD1. With V trimmed by 4 bases and J by 2 bases, 3 bases remained unmatched. The CDR3 covers 13 residues. Germline CDR1 reads SGHRS; CDR2 reads YFSETQ. CDR3: CASSPGQPYEQYF. For the CDR3, the DNA is TGCGCCAGCAGCCCGGGACAGCCCTACGAGCAGTACTTC.

The sample holds a few counts of this clone. This sample includes further DNA sequences coding for the same CDR3. CDR3 amino acids: CASSRGGGNNEQFF. CDR3 nucleotides: TGTGCCAGCAGTCGGGGTGGAGGGAACAATGAGCAGTTCTTC. The chain recombines TRBV5-4 with TRBJ2-1; D might be TRBD2 (6 bases). CDR1 and CDR2 from the germline V gene are SGHNT and YYREEE (reference sequence). The germline V and J ends were trimmed by 5 bases and 5 bases, with 14 bases remaining between them. CDR3 length equals 14 residues.

This chain uses TRBV27 with TRBJ2-7, with D uncertain. The V end lost 3 bases, the J end lost 2 bases, and 8 bases lay between the germline ends. This CDR3 has 13 amino acids. The germline CDR1 and CDR2 sequences are MNHEY and SMNVEV (reference sequence). Here the CDR3 DNA reads TGTGCCAGCAGTTTTACGGTAACCTACGAGCAGTACTTC. It yields the protein CASSFTVTYEQYF.

This clone appeared a few times. The rearrangement links TRBV7-9 to TRBJ2-5; 9 bases agree with TRBD1. CDR3 size: 14 residues. CDR1 is SEHNR and CDR2 is FQNEAQ in the germline V gene (reference sequence). Germline trimming cut 5 bases from V and 2 bases from J; bases unmatched to any gene: 3. DNA of the CDR3: TGTGCCAGCAGCCTAGGACAGGGGCAAGAGACCCAGTACTTC. This gives the protein CASSLGQGQETQYF. The complete variable domain, with remaining parts taken from reference TRBV7-9 and TRBJ2-5, reads DTGVSQNPRHKITKRGQNVTFRCDPISEHNRLYWYRQTLGQGPEFLTYFQNEAQLEKSRLLSDRFSAERPKGSFSTLEIQRTEQGDSAMYLCASSLGQGQETQYFGPGTRLLVL.

The chain joins TRBV30 to TRBJ1-5, with 7 bases aligning to TRBD1. Unmatched junction bases numbered 8, after V lost 6 bases and J lost 6 bases. The CDR3 extends over 13 amino acids. The V gene's germline CDR1 is GTSNPN and CDR2 SVGIG (reference sequence). CDR3 nucleotide sequence: TGTGCCTGTTGGACACCAGGGGGTCAGCCCCAGCATTTT. Residues: CACWTPGGQPQHF.

V usage is TRBV5-1 and J usage is TRBJ2-3, with D uncertain. The length of the CDR3 is 11 residues. The germline V gene encodes CDR1 SGHRS and CDR2 YFSETQ. Trimming pared 3 bases from V and 6 bases from J, leaving 5 bases between. The chain's CDR3 is CASSYEDTQYF. In DNA form, the CDR3 reads TGCGCCAGCAGCTACGAGGATACGCAGTATTTT. The variable domain in full, completed from reference TRBV5-1 and TRBJ2-3, reads KAGVTQTPRYLIKTRGQQVTLSCSPISGHRSVSWYQQTPGQGLQFLFEYFSETQRNKGNFPGRFSGRQFSNSRSEMNVSTLELGDSALYLCASSYEDTQYFGPGTRLTVL.